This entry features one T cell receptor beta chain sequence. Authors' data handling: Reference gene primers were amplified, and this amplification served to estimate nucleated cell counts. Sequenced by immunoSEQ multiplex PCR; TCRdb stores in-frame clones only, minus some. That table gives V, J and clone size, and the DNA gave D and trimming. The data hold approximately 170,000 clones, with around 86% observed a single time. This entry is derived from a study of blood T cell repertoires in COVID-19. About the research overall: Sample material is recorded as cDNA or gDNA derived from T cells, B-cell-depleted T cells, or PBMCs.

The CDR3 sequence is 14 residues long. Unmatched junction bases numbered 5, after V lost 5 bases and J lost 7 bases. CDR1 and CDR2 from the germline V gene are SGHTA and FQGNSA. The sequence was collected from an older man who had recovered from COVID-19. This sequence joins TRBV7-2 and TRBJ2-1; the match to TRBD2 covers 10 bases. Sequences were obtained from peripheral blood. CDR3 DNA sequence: TGTGCCAGCAGCACTAGCGGGATGGGGAATGAGCAGTTCTTC. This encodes CASSTSGMGNEQFF.